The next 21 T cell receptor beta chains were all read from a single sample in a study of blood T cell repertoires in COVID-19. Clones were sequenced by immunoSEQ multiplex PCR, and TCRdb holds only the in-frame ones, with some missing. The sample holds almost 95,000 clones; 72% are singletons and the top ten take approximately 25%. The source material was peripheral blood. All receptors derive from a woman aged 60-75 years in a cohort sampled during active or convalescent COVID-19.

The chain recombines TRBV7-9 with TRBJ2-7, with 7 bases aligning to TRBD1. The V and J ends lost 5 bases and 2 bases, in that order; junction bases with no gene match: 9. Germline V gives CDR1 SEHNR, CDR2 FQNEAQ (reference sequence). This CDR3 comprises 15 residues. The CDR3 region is CASSPFQGVAYEQYF. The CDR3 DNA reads TGTGCCAGCAGCCCCTTTCAGGGGGTCGCCTACGAGCAGTACTTC.

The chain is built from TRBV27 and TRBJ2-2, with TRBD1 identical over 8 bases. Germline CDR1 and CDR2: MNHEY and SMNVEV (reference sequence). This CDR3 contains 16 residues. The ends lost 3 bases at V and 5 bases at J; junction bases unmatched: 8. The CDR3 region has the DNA TGTGCCAGCAGTTTTGGTTACGACAGGGGAACCGGGGAGCTGTTTTTT. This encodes CASSFGYDRGTGELFF.

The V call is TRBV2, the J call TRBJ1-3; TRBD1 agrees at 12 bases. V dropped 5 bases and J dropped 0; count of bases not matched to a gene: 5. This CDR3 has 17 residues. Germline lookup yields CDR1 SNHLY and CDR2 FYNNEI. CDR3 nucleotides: TGTGCCAGCAGTCTGGGACAGGGGGCCTACTCTGGAAACACCATATATTTT. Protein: CASSLGQGAYSGNTIYF.

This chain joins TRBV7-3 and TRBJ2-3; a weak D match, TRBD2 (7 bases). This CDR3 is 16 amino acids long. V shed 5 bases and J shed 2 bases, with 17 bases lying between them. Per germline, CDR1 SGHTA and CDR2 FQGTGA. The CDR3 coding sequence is TGTGCCAGCAGCCCACTCGGGGGGCTAAACACAGATACGCAGTATTTT. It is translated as CASSPLGGLNTDTQYF.

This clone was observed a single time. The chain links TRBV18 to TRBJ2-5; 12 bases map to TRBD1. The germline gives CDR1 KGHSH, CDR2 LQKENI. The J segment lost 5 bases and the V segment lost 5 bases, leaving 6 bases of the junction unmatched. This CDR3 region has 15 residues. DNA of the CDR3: TGTGCCAGCTCAACCGGGACAGGGGGCTGGGAGACCCAGTACTTC. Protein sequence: CASSTGTGGWETQYF.

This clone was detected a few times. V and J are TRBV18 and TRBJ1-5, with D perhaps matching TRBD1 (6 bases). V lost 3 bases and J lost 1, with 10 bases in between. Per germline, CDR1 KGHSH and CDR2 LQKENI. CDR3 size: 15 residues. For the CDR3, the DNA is TGTGCCAGCTCACCGGGACATTACAGCAATCAGCCCCAGCATTTT. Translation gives CASSPGHYSNQPQHF. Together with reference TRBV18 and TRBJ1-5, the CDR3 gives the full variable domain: NAGVMQNPRHLVRRRGQEARLRCSPMKGHSHVYWYRQLPEEGLKFMVYLQKENIIDESGMPKERFSAEFPKEGPSILRIQQVVRGDSAAYFCASSPGHYSNQPQHFGDGTRLSIL.

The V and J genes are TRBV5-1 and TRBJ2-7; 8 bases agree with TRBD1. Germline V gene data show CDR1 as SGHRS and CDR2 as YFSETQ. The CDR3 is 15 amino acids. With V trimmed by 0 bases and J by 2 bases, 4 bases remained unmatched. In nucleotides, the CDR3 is TGCGCCAGCAGCTTGGCAGGGGGCATGCCCTACGAGCAGTACTTC. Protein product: CASSLAGGMPYEQYF. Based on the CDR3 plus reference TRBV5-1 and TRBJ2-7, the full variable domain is KAGVTQTPRYLIKTRGQQVTLSCSPISGHRSVSWYQQTPGQGLQFLFEYFSETQRNKGNFPGRFSGRQFSNSRSEMNVSTLELGDSALYLCASSLAGGMPYEQYFGPGTRLTVT.

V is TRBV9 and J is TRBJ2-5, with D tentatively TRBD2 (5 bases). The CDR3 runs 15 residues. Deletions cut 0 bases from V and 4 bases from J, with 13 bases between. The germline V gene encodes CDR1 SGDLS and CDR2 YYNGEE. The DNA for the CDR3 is TGTGCCAGCAGCGTAGCGACGAGCCGGGGAGAGACCCAGTACTTC. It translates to CASSVATSRGETQYF.

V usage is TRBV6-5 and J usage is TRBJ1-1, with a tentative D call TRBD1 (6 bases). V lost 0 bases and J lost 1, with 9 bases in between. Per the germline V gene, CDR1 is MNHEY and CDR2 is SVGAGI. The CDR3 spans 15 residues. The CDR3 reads CASSYSRGWNTEAFF. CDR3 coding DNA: TGTGCCAGCAGTTACTCTAGGGGGTGGAACACTGAAGCTTTCTTT.

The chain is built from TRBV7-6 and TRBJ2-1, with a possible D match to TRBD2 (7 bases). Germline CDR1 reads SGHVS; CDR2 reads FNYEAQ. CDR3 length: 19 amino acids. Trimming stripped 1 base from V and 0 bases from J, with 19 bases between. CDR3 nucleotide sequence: TGTGCCAGCAGCTTAGTGGGGGGGCGGAGGGCGAGCTCCTACAATGAGCAGTTCTTC. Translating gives CASSLVGGRRASSYNEQFF.

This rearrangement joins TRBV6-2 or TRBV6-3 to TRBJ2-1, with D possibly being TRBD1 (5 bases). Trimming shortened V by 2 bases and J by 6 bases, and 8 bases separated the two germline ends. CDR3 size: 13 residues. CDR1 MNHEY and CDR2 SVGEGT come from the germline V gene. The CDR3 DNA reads TGTGCCAGCAGTTACAGACAGTCCAATGAGCAGTTCTTC. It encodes CASSYRQSNEQFF.

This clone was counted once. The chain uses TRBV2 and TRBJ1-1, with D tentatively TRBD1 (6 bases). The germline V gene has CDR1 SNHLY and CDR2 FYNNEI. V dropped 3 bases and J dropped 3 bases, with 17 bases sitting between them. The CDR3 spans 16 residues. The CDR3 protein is CASSDWQGRVDTEAFF. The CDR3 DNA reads TGTGCCAGCAGTGATTGGCAGGGGAGGGTGGACACTGAAGCTTTCTTT.

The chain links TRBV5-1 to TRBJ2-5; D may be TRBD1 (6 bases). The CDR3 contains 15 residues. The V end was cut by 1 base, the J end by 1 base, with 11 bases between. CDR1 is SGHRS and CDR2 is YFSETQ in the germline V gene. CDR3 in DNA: TGCGCCAGCAGCTTGCTGGGGGCCTCCCAAGAGACCCAGTACTTC. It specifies CASSLLGASQETQYF.

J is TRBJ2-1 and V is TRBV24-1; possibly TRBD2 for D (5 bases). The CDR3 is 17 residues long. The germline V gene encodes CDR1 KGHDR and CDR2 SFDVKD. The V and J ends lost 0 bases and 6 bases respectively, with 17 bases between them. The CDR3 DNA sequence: TGTGCCACCAGTGATTTGGAGGGCCGGAAAGGATTCAATGAGCAGTTCTTC. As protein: CATSDLEGRKGFNEQFF.

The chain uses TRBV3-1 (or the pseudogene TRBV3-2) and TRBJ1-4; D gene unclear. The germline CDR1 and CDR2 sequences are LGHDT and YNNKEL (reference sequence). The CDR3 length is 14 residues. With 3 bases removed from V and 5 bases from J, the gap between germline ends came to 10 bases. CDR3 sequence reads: CASSQGSLNEKLFF. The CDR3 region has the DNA TGTGCCAGCAGCCAGGGGAGCTTGAATGAAAAACTGTTTTTT.

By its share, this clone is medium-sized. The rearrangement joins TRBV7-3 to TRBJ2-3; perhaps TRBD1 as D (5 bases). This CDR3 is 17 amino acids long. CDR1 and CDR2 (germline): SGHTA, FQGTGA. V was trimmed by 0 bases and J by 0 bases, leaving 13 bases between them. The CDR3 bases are TGTGCCAGCAGCTTAACAGGGGTCCAGACTAGCACAGATACGCAGTATTTT. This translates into CASSLTGVQTSTDTQYF.

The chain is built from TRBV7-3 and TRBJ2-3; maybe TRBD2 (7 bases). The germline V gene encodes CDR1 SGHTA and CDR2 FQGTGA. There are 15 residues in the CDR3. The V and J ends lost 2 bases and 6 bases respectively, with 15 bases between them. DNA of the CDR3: TGTGCCAGCAGCTTATTTGCGGGGGCCACGGATACGCAGTATTTT. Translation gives CASSLFAGATDTQYF.

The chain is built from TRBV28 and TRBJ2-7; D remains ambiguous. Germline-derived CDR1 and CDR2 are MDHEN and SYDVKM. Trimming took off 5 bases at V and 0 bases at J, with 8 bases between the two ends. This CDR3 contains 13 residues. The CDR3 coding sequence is TGTGCCAGCAGTGTCGGGTCCTCCTACGAGCAGTACTTC. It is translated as CASSVGSSYEQYF.

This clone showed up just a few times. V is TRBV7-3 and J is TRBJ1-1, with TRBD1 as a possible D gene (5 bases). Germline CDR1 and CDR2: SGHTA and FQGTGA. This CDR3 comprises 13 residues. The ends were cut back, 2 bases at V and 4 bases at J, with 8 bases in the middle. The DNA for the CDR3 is TGTGCCAGCAGCTTAGGGGGGTCCACTGAAGCTTTCTTT. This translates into CASSLGGSTEAFF.

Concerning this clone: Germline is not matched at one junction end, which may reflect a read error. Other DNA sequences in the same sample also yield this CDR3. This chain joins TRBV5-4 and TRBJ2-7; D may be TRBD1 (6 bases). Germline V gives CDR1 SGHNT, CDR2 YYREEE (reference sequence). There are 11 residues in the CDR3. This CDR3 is CASSTRGEQYF. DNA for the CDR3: TGTGCTAGCAGCACCAGGGGCGAGCAGTACTTC.

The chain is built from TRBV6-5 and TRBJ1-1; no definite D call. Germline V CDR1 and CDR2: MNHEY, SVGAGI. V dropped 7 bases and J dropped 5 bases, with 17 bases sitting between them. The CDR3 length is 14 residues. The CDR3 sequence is CASTPEGGNTEAFF. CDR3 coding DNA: TGTGCCAGCACCCCTGAGGGAGGGAATACTGAAGCTTTCTTT.